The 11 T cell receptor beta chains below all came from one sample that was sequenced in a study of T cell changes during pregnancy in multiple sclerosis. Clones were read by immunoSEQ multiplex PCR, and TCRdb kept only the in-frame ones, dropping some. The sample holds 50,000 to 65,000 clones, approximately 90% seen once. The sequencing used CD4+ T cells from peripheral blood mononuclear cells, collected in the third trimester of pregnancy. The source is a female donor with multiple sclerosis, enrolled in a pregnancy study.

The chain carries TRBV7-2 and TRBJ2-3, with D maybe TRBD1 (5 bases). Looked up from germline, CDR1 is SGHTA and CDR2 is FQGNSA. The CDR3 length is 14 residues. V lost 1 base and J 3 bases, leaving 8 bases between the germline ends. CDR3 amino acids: CASSLGAGTDTQYF. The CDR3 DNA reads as TGTGCCAGCAGCTTAGGGGCAGGGACAGATACGCAGTATTTT.

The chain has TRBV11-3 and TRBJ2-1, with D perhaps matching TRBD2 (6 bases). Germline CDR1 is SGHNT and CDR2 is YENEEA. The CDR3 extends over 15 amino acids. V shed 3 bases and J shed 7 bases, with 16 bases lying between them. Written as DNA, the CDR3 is TGTGCCAGCAGCTTGGGCGGGATGAGTATGAATGAGCAGTTCTTC. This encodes CASSLGGMSMNEQFF.

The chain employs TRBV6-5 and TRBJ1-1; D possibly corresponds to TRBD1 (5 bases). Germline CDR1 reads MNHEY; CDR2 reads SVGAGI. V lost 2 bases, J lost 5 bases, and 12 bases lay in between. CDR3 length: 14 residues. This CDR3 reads CASSYLDRGTEAFF. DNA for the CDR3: TGTGCCAGCAGTTACCTGGATAGGGGAACTGAAGCTTTCTTT.

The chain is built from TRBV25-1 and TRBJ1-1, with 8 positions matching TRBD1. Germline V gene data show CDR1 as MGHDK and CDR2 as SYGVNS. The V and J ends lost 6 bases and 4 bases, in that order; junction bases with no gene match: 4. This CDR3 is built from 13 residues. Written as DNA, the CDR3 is TGTGCCAGCAGGGGACAGGCGGGCACTGAAGCTTTCTTT. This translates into CASRGQAGTEAFF.

CDR3 region: CASSGQGQGYGYTF. CDR3 coding DNA: TGTGCCAGCAGCGGCCAGGGACAGGGCTATGGCTACACCTTC. The chain is built from TRBV7-2 and TRBJ1-2, with 9 bases that match TRBD1. Per the germline V gene, CDR1 is SGHTA and CDR2 is FQGNSA. The CDR3 loop spans 14 amino acids. J was trimmed by 4 bases and V by 5 bases; bases with no gene match: 5.

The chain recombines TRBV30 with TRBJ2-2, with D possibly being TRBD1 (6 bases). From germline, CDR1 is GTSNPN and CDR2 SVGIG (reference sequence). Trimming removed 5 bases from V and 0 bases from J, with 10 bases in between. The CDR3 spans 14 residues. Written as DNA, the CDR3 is TGTGCCTGGGACAGGTCCTCGAACACCGGGGAGCTGTTTTTT. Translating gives CAWDRSSNTGELFF.

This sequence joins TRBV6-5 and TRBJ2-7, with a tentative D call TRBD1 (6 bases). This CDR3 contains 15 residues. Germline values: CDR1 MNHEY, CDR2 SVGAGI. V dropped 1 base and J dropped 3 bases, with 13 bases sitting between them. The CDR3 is CASSYLELQGYEQYF. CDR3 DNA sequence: TGTGCCAGCAGTTACTTAGAATTACAGGGCTACGAGCAGTACTTC.

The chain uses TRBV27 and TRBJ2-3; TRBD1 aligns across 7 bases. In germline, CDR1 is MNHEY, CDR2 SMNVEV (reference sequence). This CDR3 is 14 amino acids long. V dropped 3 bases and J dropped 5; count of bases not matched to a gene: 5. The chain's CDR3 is CASSFEGAGDTQYF. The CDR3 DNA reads TGTGCCAGCAGTTTTGAGGGGGCTGGAGATACGCAGTATTTT.

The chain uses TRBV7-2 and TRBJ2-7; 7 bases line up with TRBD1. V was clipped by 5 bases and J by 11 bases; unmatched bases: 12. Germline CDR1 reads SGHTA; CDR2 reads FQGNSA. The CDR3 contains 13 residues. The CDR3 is CASSTPGTESKYF. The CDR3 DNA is TGTGCCAGCAGCACTCCCGGGACAGAAAGCAAGTACTTC.

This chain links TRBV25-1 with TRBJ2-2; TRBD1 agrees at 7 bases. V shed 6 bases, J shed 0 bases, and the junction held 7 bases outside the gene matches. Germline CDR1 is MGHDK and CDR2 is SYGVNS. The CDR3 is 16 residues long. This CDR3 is CASRRPGQTNTGELFF. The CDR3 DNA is TGTGCCAGCAGGAGGCCGGGACAGACGAACACCGGGGAGCTGTTTTTT. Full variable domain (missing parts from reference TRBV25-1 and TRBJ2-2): EADIYQTPRYLVIGTGKKITLECSQTMGHDKMYWYQQDPGMELHLIHYSYGVNSTEKGDLSSESTVSRIRTEHFPLTLESARPSHTSQYLCASRRPGQTNTGELFFGEGSRLTVL.

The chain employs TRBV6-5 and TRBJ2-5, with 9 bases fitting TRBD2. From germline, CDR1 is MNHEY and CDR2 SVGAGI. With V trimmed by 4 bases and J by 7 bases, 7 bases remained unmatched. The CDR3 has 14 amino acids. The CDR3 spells CASSSLAGMGTQYF. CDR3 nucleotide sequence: TGTGCCAGCAGTTCCCTAGCGGGGATGGGGACCCAGTACTTC.